These T cell receptor beta chains were read from a single sample in a study of regulatory T cells in long-lasting Graves disease. TCRdb passed the multiplex PCR reads through MiXCR, listing each CDR3 protein once. The sample contains roughly 410,000 distinct CDR3 sequences, over 12% of which appear only once. This sample was shared with a second study, whose subject was T cells in Graves' hyperthyroidism and ophthalmopathy.

The source material was peripheral blood mononuclear cells (PBMCs), sampled at new diagnosis, from a patient treated with antithyroid drugs. The receptor set was obtained from a woman aged 40 to 50 with Graves disease. Both conserved end residues are part of each CDR3. The order of the fields is J gene, V gene, D gene, clone size, CDR3 protein, CDR3 DNA. D genes are given only for firm matches. Size tells how often a clone was seen (once, few, many) or the class of an expanded clone, and some rows leave it out.

J gene: TRBJ2-6
V gene: TRBV9
D gene: TRBD1
clone size: few
CDR3 protein: CASSGAGTGGLDSGANVLTF
CDR3 DNA: TGTGCCAGCAGCGGAGCCGGGACAGGGGGACTCGACTCTGGGGCCAACGTCCTGACTTTC

J gene: TRBJ2-1
V gene: TRBV12-3/TRBV12-4
D gene: -
clone size: many
CDR3 protein: CASSRLEQFF
CDR3 DNA: TGTGCCAGCAGTCGACTGGAACAGTTCTTC

J gene: TRBJ1-2
V gene: TRBV19
D gene: -
clone size: many
CDR3 protein: CASSPDRLGYGYTF
CDR3 DNA: TGTGCCAGTAGTCCTGACAGGCTGGGTTATGGCTACACCTTC

J gene: TRBJ1-1
V gene: TRBV28
D gene: -
clone size: many
CDR3 protein: CASSLTNTEAFF
CDR3 DNA: TGTGCCAGCAGTTTGACGAACACTGAAGCTTTCTTT

J gene: TRBJ2-1
V gene: TRBV7-8
D gene: -
clone size: many
CDR3 protein: CASSLLEGEQFF
CDR3 DNA: TGTGCCAGCAGCCTCTTGGAGGGTGAGCAGTTCTTC

J gene: TRBJ2-1
V gene: TRBV12-3/TRBV12-4
D gene: TRBD2
clone size: many
CDR3 protein: CASSLGLAGGRDEQFF
CDR3 DNA: TGTGCCAGCAGTTTGGGTCTAGCGGGAGGGCGTGACGAGCAGTTCTTC

J gene: TRBJ1-1
V gene: TRBV2
D gene: -
clone size: many
CDR3 protein: CASTKERNTEAFF
CDR3 DNA: TGTGCCAGCACCAAAGAGAGGAACACTGAAGCTTTCTTT

J gene: TRBJ2-2
V gene: TRBV4-1
D gene: -
clone size: many
CDR3 protein: CASSQSTGELFF
CDR3 DNA: TGCGCCAGCAGCCAGAGCACCGGGGAGCTGTTTTTT

J gene: TRBJ2-1
V gene: TRBV7-9
D gene: -
clone size: many
CDR3 protein: CASSLAVGNEQFF
CDR3 DNA: TGTGCCAGCAGCTTAGCGGTGGGCAATGAGCAGTTCTTC

J gene: TRBJ1-1
V gene: TRBV2
D gene: -
clone size: many
CDR3 protein: CASRQGMNTEAFF
CDR3 DNA: TGTGCCAGCAGGCAGGGGATGAACACTGAAGCTTTCTTT

J gene: TRBJ1-1
V gene: TRBV10-3
D gene: -
clone size: -
CDR3 protein: CAISEPDRNTEAFF
CDR3 DNA: TGTGCCATCAGTGAGCCCGACAGGAACACTGAAGCTTTCTTT

J gene: TRBJ2-1
V gene: TRBV4-1
D gene: TRBD2
clone size: few
CDR3 protein: CASSPIAGDYNEQFF
CDR3 DNA: TGCGCCAGCAGCCCCATAGCGGGAGACTACAATGAGCAGTTCTTC

J gene: TRBJ1-5
V gene: TRBV27
D gene: -
clone size: many
CDR3 protein: CASSLNGGENQPQHF
CDR3 DNA: TGTGCCAGCAGTTTAAACGGGGGCGAAAATCAGCCCCAGCATTTT

J gene: TRBJ2-1
V gene: TRBV11-3
D gene: -
clone size: many
CDR3 protein: CASSLDLGKRFF
CDR3 DNA: TGTGCCAGCAGCTTAGATTTGGGGAAGCGGTTCTTC

J gene: TRBJ2-7
V gene: TRBV28
D gene: TRBD1
clone size: -
CDR3 protein: CASSQQGTGGSYEQYF
CDR3 DNA: TGTGCCAGCAGTCAACAGGGGACAGGGGGCTCTTACGAGCAGTACTTC

J gene: TRBJ2-1
V gene: TRBV2
D gene: TRBD2
clone size: many
CDR3 protein: CASTGLAGYSYNEQFF
CDR3 DNA: TGTGCCAGCACAGGACTAGCGGGTTACTCCTACAATGAGCAGTTCTTC

J gene: TRBJ1-6
V gene: TRBV5-6
D gene: -
clone size: few
CDR3 protein: CASSLEGGLSSYNPPLHF
CDR3 DNA: TGTGCCAGCAGCTTGGAAGGCGGATTGAGCTCCTATAATCCACCCCTCCACTTT

J gene: TRBJ2-2
V gene: TRBV30
D gene: TRBD2
clone size: -
CDR3 protein: CAWMGSGLVGGELFF
CDR3 DNA: TGTGCCTGGATGGGTTCGGGACTAGTCGGTGGGGAGCTGTTTTTT

J gene: TRBJ1-4
V gene: TRBV7-9
D gene: -
clone size: many
CDR3 protein: CASSLPGDEKLFF
CDR3 DNA: TGTGCCAGCAGCTTGCCTGGGGATGAAAAACTGTTTTTT

J gene: TRBJ2-7
V gene: TRBV6-9
D gene: TRBD1
clone size: many
CDR3 protein: CASSSDRGEQYF
CDR3 DNA: TGTGCCAGCAGTTCCGACAGGGGCGAGCAGTACTTC

J gene: TRBJ1-1
V gene: TRBV25-1
D gene: -
clone size: many
CDR3 protein: CASREDTEAFF
CDR3 DNA: TGTGCCAGCAGAGAGGACACTGAAGCTTTCTTT

J gene: TRBJ1-1
V gene: TRBV12-3/TRBV12-4
D gene: -
clone size: few
CDR3 protein: CASSFGQAVLNTEAFF
CDR3 DNA: TGTGCCAGCAGTTTTGGTCAGGCTGTTCTGAACACTGAAGCTTTCTTT

J gene: TRBJ2-7
V gene: TRBV4-2
D gene: -
clone size: -
CDR3 protein: CASSQEWRESPYEQYF
CDR3 DNA: TGTGCCAGCAGCCAAGAATGGCGAGAGAGCCCCTACGAGCAGTACTTC

J gene: TRBJ2-7
V gene: TRBV3-1
D gene: -
clone size: -
CDR3 protein: CASSQDRLKEDYEQYF
CDR3 DNA: TGTGCCAGCAGCCAAGATAGATTGAAGGAGGACTACGAGCAGTACTTC

J gene: TRBJ2-1
V gene: TRBV6-1
D gene: -
clone size: many
CDR3 protein: CASSPGTGNNEQFF
CDR3 DNA: TGTGCCAGCAGTCCTGGGACGGGAAACAATGAGCAGTTCTTC

J gene: TRBJ2-1
V gene: TRBV5-1
D gene: TRBD2
clone size: -
CDR3 protein: CASSGTSGRISYNEQFF
CDR3 DNA: TGCGCCAGCTCCGGGACTAGCGGGAGGATCTCCTACAATGAGCAGTTCTTC

J gene: TRBJ2-1
V gene: TRBV15
D gene: -
clone size: -
CDR3 protein: CATRSSYNEQFF
CDR3 DNA: TGTGCCACCCGAAGCTCCTACAATGAGCAGTTCTTC

J gene: TRBJ2-5
V gene: TRBV11-2
D gene: -
clone size: many
CDR3 protein: CASSLLSFGGETQYF
CDR3 DNA: TGTGCCAGCAGCTTATTATCTTTCGGAGGGGAGACCCAGTACTTC

J gene: TRBJ2-7
V gene: TRBV9
D gene: -
clone size: -
CDR3 protein: CASSVDGRPYEQYF
CDR3 DNA: TGTGCCAGCAGCGTAGACGGCAGACCCTACGAGCAGTACTTC

J gene: TRBJ1-2
V gene: TRBV28
D gene: -
clone size: many
CDR3 protein: CASSPRGGGYTF
CDR3 DNA: TGTGCCAGCAGTCCCCGGGGGGGTGGCTACACCTTC

J gene: TRBJ1-1
V gene: TRBV6-6
D gene: -
clone size: -
CDR3 protein: CASSYSRADTEAFF
CDR3 DNA: TGTGCCAGCAGTTACTCGAGGGCAGACACTGAAGCTTTCTTT

J gene: TRBJ2-1
V gene: TRBV5-1
D gene: -
clone size: many
CDR3 protein: CASSLDRGQFF
CDR3 DNA: TGCGCCAGCAGCTTGGATAGGGGACAGTTCTTC

J gene: TRBJ2-1
V gene: TRBV29-1
D gene: TRBD1
clone size: many
CDR3 protein: CSVGRTGLYNEQFF
CDR3 DNA: TGCAGCGTTGGCCGGACAGGGCTGTACAATGAGCAGTTCTTC

J gene: TRBJ2-2
V gene: TRBV24-1
D gene: TRBD1
clone size: few
CDR3 protein: CATRDRATGELFF
CDR3 DNA: TGTGCCACCCGGGACAGGGCCACCGGGGAGCTGTTTTTT

J gene: TRBJ1-1
V gene: TRBV11-3
D gene: -
clone size: many
CDR3 protein: CASSLEDGDSATRAFF
CDR3 DNA: TGTGCCAGCAGCTTAGAAGACGGAGACAGCGCGACTCGGGCTTTCTTT

J gene: TRBJ2-1
V gene: TRBV29-1
D gene: TRBD2
clone size: many
CDR3 protein: CSSAQPGLAGFEQFF
CDR3 DNA: TGCAGCTCCGCCCAGCCGGGACTAGCGGGGTTTGAGCAGTTCTTC

J gene: TRBJ2-3
V gene: TRBV7-2
D gene: TRBD2
clone size: many
CDR3 protein: CASSRGPRLAGGGSSTDTQYF
CDR3 DNA: TGTGCCAGCAGCCGAGGGCCCCGACTAGCGGGAGGCGGGTCTAGCACAGATACGCAGTATTTT

J gene: TRBJ2-1
V gene: TRBV9
D gene: -
clone size: many
CDR3 protein: CASSLRTGAFDEQFF
CDR3 DNA: TGTGCCAGCAGCCTCCGAACCGGGGCCTTCGATGAGCAGTTCTTC

J gene: TRBJ2-7
V gene: TRBV5-1
D gene: -
clone size: few
CDR3 protein: CASSLGEQGWRLRTRQYF
CDR3 DNA: TGCGCCAGCAGCTTGGGGGAACAGGGTTGGCGGCTTCGTACGAGGCAGTACTTC

J gene: TRBJ2-3
V gene: TRBV20-1
D gene: TRBD2
clone size: many
CDR3 protein: CSARDPAGGRTDTQYF
CDR3 DNA: TGCAGTGCTCGGGATCCAGCGGGAGGCCGCACAGATACGCAGTATTTT

J gene: TRBJ2-7
V gene: TRBV11-3
D gene: -
clone size: many
CDR3 protein: CASSLSGTDPYEQYF
CDR3 DNA: TGTGCCAGCAGCTTAAGCGGGACAGACCCCTACGAGCAGTACTTC

J gene: TRBJ1-6
V gene: TRBV9
D gene: -
clone size: -
CDR3 protein: CASSATFGPGGSPLHF
CDR3 DNA: TGTGCCAGCAGCGCCACCTTCGGACCGGGGGGCTCACCCCTCCACTTT

J gene: TRBJ2-2
V gene: TRBV6-1
D gene: TRBD2
clone size: few
CDR3 protein: CASRGGLAGGTGELFF
CDR3 DNA: TGTGCCAGCAGGGGAGGACTAGCGGGAGGCACCGGGGAGCTGTTTTTT

J gene: TRBJ2-1
V gene: TRBV20-1
D gene: -
clone size: -
CDR3 protein: CSARDPGPSYNEQFF
CDR3 DNA: TGCAGTGCTAGAGATCCAGGGCCTTCCTACAATGAGCAGTTCTTC

J gene: TRBJ2-1
V gene: TRBV27
D gene: TRBD2
clone size: many
CDR3 protein: CASSVLAGSSYNEQFF
CDR3 DNA: TGTGCCAGCAGTGTCCTAGCGGGGAGCTCCTACAATGAGCAGTTCTTC

J gene: TRBJ2-5
V gene: TRBV2
D gene: TRBD1
clone size: many
CDR3 protein: CASSVGQTGWINQETQYF
CDR3 DNA: TGTGCCAGCAGTGTGGGTCAGACAGGGTGGATAAACCAAGAGACCCAGTACTTC

J gene: TRBJ2-7
V gene: TRBV11-2
D gene: -
clone size: -
CDR3 protein: CASSFNKPIAYEQYF
CDR3 DNA: TGTGCCAGCAGCTTTAACAAGCCTATAGCTTACGAGCAGTACTTC

J gene: TRBJ1-2
V gene: TRBV4-1
D gene: TRBD1
clone size: -
CDR3 protein: CASSQGTGDNYGYTF
CDR3 DNA: TGCGCCAGCAGTCAAGGGACAGGCGATAACTATGGCTACACCTTC

J gene: TRBJ2-3
V gene: TRBV19
D gene: -
clone size: many
CDR3 protein: CASSIGPFTDTQYF
CDR3 DNA: TGTGCCAGTAGTATCGGTCCGTTCACAGATACGCAGTATTTT

J gene: TRBJ2-3
V gene: TRBV30
D gene: TRBD2
clone size: many
CDR3 protein: CAWSDLAGTDTQYF
CDR3 DNA: TGTGCCTGGAGTGACCTAGCGGGCACAGATACGCAGTATTTT

J gene: TRBJ2-7
V gene: TRBV6-1
D gene: TRBD1
clone size: many
CDR3 protein: CASSETGGTYEQYF
CDR3 DNA: TGTGCCAGCAGTGAGACAGGGGGCACCTACGAGCAGTACTTC

J gene: TRBJ2-7
V gene: TRBV7-9
D gene: TRBD1
clone size: few
CDR3 protein: CASSLELGTGGLYEQYF
CDR3 DNA: TGTGCCAGCAGCTTAGAGCTCGGGACAGGGGGCCTTTACGAGCAGTACTTC

J gene: TRBJ2-3
V gene: TRBV5-1
D gene: TRBD2
clone size: many
CDR3 protein: CASSWGLDTDTQYF
CDR3 DNA: TGCGCCAGCAGCTGGGGACTAGACACAGATACGCAGTATTTT

J gene: TRBJ2-5
V gene: TRBV11-3
D gene: -
clone size: many
CDR3 protein: CASSLVGWETQYF
CDR3 DNA: TGTGCCAGCAGCTTAGTGGGGTGGGAGACCCAGTACTTC

J gene: TRBJ2-6
V gene: TRBV2
D gene: TRBD1
clone size: many
CDR3 protein: CASRGTGLGGANVLTF
CDR3 DNA: TGTGCCAGCAGAGGGACAGGGCTGGGGGGGGCCAACGTCCTGACTTTC

J gene: TRBJ1-2
V gene: TRBV5-1
D gene: -
clone size: many
CDR3 protein: CASSLADKVHGYTF
CDR3 DNA: TGCGCCAGCAGCTTGGCGGACAAGGTTCATGGCTACACCTTC

J gene: TRBJ2-7
V gene: TRBV12-3/TRBV12-4
D gene: TRBD2
clone size: many
CDR3 protein: CASRAGLAGIYEQYF
CDR3 DNA: TGTGCCAGCAGGGCGGGACTAGCGGGAATTTACGAGCAGTACTTC

J gene: TRBJ2-1
V gene: TRBV28
D gene: TRBD2
clone size: -
CDR3 protein: CASRLAGGPGSEQFF
CDR3 DNA: TGTGCCAGCAGACTAGCGGGAGGGCCTGGTAGTGAGCAGTTCTTC

J gene: TRBJ2-7
V gene: TRBV27
D gene: TRBD2
clone size: -
CDR3 protein: CASSYRRLAGSSAYEQYF
CDR3 DNA: TGTGCCAGCAGTTACCGCCGACTAGCAGGCAGCTCAGCCTACGAGCAGTACTTC